This entry is about one TCR beta chain. The sample comes from a study of PD-L1 blockade in urothelial cancer. Generated by immunoSEQ multiplex PCR, the TCRdb table keeps only in-frame clones and is missing some. The table has approximately 14,000 clones, approximately 90% seen once; the top ten hold 13% to 15%. Per germline, CDR1 SEHNR and CDR2 FQNEAQ (reference sequence). J lost 2 bases, V lost 3 bases, and 5 bases had no gene match. CDR3 length: 16 residues. This chain connects TRBV7-9 to TRBJ2-3; 10 nucleotides match TRBD1. The sequenced sample was PBMCs, obtained around atezolizumab (anti-PD-L1) treatment. The sequence came from an older man with urothelial cancer. CDR3 loop: CASSFSDRGITDTQYF. In nucleotides, the CDR3 is TGTGCCAGCAGCTTCTCGGACAGGGGGATCACAGATACGCAGTATTTT. The full variable domain, completed using reference TRBV7-9 and TRBJ2-3, is DTGVSQNPRHKITKRGQNVTFRCDPISEHNRLYWYRQTLGQGPEFLTYFQNEAQLEKSRLLSDRFSAERPKGSFSTLEIQRTEQGDSAMYLCASSFSDRGITDTQYFGPGTRLTVL.